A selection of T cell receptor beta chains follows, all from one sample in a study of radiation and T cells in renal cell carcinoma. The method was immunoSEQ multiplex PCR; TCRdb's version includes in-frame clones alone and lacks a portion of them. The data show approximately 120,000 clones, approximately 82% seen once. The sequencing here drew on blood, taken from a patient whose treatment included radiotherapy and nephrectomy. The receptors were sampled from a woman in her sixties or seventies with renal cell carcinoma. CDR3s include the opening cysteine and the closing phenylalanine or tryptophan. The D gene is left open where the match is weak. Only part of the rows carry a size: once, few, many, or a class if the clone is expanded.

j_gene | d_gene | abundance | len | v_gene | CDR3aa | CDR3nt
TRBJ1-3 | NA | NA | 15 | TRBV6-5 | CASSPLGLSGNTIYF | TGTGCCAGCAGCCCGTTGGGCCTCTCTGGAAACACCATATATTTT
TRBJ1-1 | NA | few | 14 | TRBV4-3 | CASSQEYRVAEAFF | TGCGCCAGCAGCCAAGAATATAGAGTCGCGGAAGCTTTCTTT
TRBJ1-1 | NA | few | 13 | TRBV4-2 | CASSQGRDTEAFF | TGTGCCAGCAGCCAAGGGAGGGACACTGAAGCTTTCTTT
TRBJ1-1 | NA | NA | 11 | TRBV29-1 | CSAGTTVEAFF | TGCAGCGCAGGAACGACCGTTGAAGCTTTCTTT
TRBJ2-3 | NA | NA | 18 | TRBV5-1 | CASSLNSGPGDGTDTQYF | TGCGCCAGCAGCTTGAACAGCGGTCCGGGGGACGGCACAGATACGCAGTATTTT
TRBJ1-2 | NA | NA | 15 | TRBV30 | CAWSVRGFRSYGYTF | TGTGCCTGGAGTGTCAGGGGTTTTAGGTCTTATGGCTACACCTTC
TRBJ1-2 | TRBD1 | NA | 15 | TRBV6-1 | CASKIDRVKSYGYTF | TGTGCCAGCAAAATAGACAGGGTGAAGAGCTATGGCTACACCTTC
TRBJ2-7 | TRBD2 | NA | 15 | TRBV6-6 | CASRLLAGGSYEQYF | TGTGCCAGCAGACTACTAGCGGGAGGATCCTACGAGCAGTACTTC
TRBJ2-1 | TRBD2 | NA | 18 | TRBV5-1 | CASSRGTSGRRLYNEQFF | TGCGCCAGCAGCCGAGGGACTAGCGGGAGGCGCCTTTACAATGAGCAGTTCTTC
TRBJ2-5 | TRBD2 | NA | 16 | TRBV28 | CASSFSLAGDGGTQYF | TGTGCCAGCAGTTTTTCCCTAGCGGGAGATGGTGGGACCCAGTACTTC
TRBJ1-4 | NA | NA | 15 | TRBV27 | CASSLGGTVGEKLFF | TGTGCCAGCAGTTTAGGGGGTACGGTTGGAGAAAAACTGTTTTTT